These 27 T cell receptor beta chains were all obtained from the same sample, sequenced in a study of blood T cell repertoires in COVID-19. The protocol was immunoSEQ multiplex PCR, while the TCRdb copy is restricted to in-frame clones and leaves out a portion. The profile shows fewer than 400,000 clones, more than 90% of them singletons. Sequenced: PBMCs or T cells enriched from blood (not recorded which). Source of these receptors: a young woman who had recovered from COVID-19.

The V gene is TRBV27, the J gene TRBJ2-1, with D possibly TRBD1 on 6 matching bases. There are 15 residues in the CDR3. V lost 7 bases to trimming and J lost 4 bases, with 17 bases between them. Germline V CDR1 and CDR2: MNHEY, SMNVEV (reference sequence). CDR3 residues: CASKRSGHQYNEQFF. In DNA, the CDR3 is TGTGCCAGCAAACGCTCGGGACACCAATACAATGAGCAGTTCTTC.

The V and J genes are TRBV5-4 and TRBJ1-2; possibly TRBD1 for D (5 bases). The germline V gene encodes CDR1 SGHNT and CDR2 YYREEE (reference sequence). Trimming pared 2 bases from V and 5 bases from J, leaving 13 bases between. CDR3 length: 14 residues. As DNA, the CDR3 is TGTGCCAGCAGCTTCGGGGGGTCCCCTTATGGCTACACCTTC. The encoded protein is CASSFGGSPYGYTF.

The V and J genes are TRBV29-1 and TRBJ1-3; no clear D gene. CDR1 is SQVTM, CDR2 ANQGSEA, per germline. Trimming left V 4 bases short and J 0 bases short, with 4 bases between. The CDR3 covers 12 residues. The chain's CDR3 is CSVAISGNTIYF. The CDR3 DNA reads TGCAGCGTTGCCATCTCTGGAAACACCATATATTTT.

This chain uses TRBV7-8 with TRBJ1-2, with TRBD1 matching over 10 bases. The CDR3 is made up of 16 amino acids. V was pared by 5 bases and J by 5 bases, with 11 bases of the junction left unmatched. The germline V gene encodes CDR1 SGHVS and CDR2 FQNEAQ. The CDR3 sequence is CASSRSPGQGSYGYTF. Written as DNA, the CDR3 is TGTGCCAGCAGCCGATCCCCGGGACAGGGGTCATATGGCTACACCTTC.

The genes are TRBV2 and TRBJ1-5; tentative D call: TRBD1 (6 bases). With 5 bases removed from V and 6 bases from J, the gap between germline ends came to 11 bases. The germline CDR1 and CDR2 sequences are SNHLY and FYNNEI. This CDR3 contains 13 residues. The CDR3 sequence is CASSQGSGQPQHF. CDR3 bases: TGTGCCAGCAGTCAGGGGTCAGGTCAGCCCCAGCATTTT.

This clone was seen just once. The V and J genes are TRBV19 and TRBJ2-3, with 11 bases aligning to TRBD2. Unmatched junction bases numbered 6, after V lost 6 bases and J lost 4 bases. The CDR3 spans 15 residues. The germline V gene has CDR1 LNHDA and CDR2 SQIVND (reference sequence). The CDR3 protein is CASSASGRPADTQYF. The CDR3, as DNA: TGTGCCAGTAGCGCTAGCGGGAGGCCGGCAGATACGCAGTATTTT.

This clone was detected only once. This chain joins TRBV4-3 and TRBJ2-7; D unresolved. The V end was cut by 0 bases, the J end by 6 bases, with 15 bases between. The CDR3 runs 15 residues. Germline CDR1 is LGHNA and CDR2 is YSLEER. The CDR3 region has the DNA TGCGCCAGCAGCCAAGATAGGAGAAGATGGGTCGAGCAGTACTTC. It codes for CASSQDRRRWVEQYF.

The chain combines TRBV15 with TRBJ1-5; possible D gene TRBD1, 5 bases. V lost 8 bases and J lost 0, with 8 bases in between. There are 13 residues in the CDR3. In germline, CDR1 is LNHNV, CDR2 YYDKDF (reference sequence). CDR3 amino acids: CATGGGSNQPQHF. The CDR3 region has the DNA TGTGCCACCGGCGGGGGTAGCAATCAGCCCCAGCATTTT.

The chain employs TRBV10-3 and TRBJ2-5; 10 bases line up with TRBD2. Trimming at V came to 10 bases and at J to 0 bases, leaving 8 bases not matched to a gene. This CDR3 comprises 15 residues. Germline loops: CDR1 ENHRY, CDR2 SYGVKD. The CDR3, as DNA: TGTGCCACCGCCTGGACTAGCGGAAACCAAGAGACCCAGTACTTC. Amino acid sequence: CATAWTSGNQETQYF.

CDR3 in DNA: TGTGCCAGCAGGCAGCCGGGACAGAGCAAGACCCAGTACTTC. This translates into CASRQPGQSKTQYF. This rearrangement joins TRBV27 to TRBJ2-5; 7 bases match TRBD1. J gave up 6 bases and V 6 bases, and 10 bases lay outside the gene matches. CDR1 and CDR2 (germline): MNHEY, SMNVEV (reference sequence). The CDR3 spans 14 residues.

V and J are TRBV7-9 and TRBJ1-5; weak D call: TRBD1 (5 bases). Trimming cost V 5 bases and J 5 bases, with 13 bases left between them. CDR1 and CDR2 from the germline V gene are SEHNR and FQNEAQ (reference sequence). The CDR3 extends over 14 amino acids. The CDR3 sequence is CASSPGGTHQPQHF. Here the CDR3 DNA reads TGTGCCAGCAGCCCAGGAGGGACCCATCAGCCCCAGCATTTT.

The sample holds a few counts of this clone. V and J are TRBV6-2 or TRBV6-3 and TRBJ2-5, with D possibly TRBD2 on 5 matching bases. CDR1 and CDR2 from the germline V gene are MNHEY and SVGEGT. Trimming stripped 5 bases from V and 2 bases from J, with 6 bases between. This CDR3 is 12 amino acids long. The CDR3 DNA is TGTGCCAGCAGTCCGGGGCAAGAGACCCAGTACTTC. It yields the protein CASSPGQETQYF.

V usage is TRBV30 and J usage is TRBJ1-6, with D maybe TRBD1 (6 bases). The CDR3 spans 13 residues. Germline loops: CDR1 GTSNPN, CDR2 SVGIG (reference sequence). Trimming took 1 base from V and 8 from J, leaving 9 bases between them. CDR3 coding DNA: TGTGCCTGGAGTGGCAACAGGGATTCACCCCTCCACTTT. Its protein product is CAWSGNRDSPLHF.

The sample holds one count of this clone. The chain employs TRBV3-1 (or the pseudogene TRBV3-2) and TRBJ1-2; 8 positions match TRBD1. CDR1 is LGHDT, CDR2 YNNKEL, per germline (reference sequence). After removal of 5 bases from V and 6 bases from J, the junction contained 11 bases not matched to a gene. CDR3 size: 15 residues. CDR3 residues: CASSKRQGREDGYTF. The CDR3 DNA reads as TGTGCCAGCAGCAAGCGACAGGGGCGAGAAGATGGCTACACCTTC.

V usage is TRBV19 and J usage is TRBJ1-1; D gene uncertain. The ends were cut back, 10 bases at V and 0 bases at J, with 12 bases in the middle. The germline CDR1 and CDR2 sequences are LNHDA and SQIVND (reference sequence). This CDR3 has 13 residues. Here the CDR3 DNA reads TGTGCCACCGTCGACACCCTGAACACTGAAGCTTTCTTT. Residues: CATVDTLNTEAFF.

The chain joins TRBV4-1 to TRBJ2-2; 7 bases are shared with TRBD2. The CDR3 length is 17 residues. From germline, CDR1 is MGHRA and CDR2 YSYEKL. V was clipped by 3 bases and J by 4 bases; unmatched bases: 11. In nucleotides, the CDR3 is TGCGCCAGCAGCCAGGGGGGACTACGCCCCGCCACCGGGGAGCTGTTTTTT. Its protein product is CASSQGGLRPATGELFF.

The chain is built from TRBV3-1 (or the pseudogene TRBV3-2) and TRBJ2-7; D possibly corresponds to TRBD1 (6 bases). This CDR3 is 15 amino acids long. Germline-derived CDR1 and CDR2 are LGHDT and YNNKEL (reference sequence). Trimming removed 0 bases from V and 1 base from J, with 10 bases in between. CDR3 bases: TGTGCCAGCAGCCAAGATCGCAGGGGATCCTACGAGCAGTACTTC. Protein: CASSQDRRGSYEQYF.

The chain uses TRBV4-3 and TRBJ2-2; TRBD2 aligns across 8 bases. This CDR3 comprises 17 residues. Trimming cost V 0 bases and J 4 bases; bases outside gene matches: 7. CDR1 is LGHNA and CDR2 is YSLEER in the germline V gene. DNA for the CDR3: TGCGCCAGCAGCCAAGAGTTAAGCGGGAGCGTCACCGGGGAGCTGTTTTTT. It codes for CASSQELSGSVTGELFF.

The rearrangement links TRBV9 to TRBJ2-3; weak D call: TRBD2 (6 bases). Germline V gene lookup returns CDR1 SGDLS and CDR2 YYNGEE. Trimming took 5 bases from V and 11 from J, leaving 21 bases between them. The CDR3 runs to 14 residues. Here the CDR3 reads CASSLDGGEVGQYF. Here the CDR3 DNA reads TGTGCCAGCAGTCTTGACGGGGGAGAGGTAGGGCAGTATTTT.

The CDR3 DNA reads as TGTGCCAGCAGTGAAAGACTTCGCAGTGAAAAACTGTTTTTT. Protein: CASSERLRSEKLFF. The chain couples TRBV6-1 to TRBJ1-4, with D uncertain. Germline V CDR1 and CDR2: MNHNS, SASEGT. The CDR3 runs 14 residues. Trimming stripped 2 bases from V and 7 bases from J, with 11 bases between.

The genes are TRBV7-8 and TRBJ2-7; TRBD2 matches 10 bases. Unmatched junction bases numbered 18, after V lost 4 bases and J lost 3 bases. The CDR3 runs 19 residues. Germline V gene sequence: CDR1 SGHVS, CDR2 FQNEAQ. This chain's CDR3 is CASSSRATSGTFARYEQYF. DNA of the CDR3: TGTGCCAGCAGCTCCCGGGCAACTAGCGGGACTTTCGCTCGCTACGAGCAGTACTTC.

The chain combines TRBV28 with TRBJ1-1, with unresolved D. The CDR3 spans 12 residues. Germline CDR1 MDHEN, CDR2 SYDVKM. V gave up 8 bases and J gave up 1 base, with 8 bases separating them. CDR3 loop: CASGEGNTEAFF. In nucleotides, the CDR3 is TGTGCCAGCGGAGAGGGGAACACTGAAGCTTTCTTT.

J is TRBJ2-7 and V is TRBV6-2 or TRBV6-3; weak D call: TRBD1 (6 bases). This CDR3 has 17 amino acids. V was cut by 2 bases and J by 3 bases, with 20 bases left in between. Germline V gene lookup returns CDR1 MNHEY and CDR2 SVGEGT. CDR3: CASSYPLTGPRGYEQYF. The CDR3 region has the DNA TGTGCCAGCAGTTACCCGCTAACAGGGCCCAGGGGCTACGAGCAGTACTTC.

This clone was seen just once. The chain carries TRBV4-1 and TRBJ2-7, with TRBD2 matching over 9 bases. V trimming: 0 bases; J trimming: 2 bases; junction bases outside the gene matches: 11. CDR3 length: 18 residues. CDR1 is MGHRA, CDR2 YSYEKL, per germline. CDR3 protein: CASSQESWLAGSAYEQYF. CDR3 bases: TGCGCCAGCAGCCAAGAATCCTGGCTAGCGGGGTCGGCCTACGAGCAGTACTTC.

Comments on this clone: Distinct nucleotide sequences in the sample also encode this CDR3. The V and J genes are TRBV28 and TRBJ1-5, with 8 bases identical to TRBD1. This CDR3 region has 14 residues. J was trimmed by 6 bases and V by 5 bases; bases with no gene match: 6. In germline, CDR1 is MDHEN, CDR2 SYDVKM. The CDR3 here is CASSPTGGGQPQHF. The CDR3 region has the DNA TGTGCCAGCAGTCCCACAGGGGGTGGTCAGCCCCAGCATTTT.

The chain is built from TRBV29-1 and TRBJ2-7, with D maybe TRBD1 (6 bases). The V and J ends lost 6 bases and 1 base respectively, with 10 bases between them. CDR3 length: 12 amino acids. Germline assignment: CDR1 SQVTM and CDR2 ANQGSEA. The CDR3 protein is CSVRGTSYEQYF. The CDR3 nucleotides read TGCAGCGTCCGTGGGACATCCTACGAGCAGTACTTC.

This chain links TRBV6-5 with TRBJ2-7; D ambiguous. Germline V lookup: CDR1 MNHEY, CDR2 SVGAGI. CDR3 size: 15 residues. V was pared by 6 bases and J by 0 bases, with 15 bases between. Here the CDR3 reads CASRHGDWSSYEQYF. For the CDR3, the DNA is TGTGCCAGCAGGCACGGCGACTGGAGCTCCTACGAGCAGTACTTC.